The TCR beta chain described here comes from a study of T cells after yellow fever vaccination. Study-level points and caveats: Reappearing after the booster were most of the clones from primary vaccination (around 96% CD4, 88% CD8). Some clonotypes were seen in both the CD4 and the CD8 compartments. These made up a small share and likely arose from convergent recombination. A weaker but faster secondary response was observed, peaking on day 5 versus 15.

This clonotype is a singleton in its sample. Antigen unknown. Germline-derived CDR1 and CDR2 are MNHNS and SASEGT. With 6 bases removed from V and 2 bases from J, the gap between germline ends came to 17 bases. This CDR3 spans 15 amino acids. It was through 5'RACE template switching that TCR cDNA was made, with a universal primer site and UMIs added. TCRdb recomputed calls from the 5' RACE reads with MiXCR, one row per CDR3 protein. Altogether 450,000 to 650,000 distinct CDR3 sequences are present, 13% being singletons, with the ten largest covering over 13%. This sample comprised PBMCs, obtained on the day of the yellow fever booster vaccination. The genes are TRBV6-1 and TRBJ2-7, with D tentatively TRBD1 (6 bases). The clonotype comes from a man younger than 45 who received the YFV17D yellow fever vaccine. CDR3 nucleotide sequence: TGTGCCAGCAGCCAAAGACAGGCTAACACCTACGAGCAGTACTTC. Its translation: CASSQRQANTYEQYF.